What follows are 15 T cell receptor beta chains derived from one specimen sequenced in a study of CD8+ T cells in alopecia areata. RNA extraction and reverse transcription yielded cDNA as sequencing template. This table comes from immunoSEQ multiplex PCR, and its TCRdb copy is limited to in-frame clones, with some not included. The sample has 150,000 to 200,000 clones; 50% to 65% are singletons. The sample consisted of CD4+ T cells sorted from blood. Receptors were obtained from a human donor in good health.

For the CDR3, the DNA is TGTGCCACCAGCAGAGATTCCGTCGGGACAGGGATCAATGAGCAGTTCTTC. This gives the protein CATSRDSVGTGINEQFF. The V call is TRBV15, the J call TRBJ2-1; TRBD1 matches 9 bases. The CDR3 totals 17 residues. The germline CDR1 and CDR2 sequences are LNHNV and YYDKDF (reference sequence). Germline trimming cut 0 bases from V and 6 bases from J; bases unmatched to any gene: 9.

The chain is built from TRBV7-9 and TRBJ1-1, with D possibly TRBD1 on 5 matching bases. CDR1 and CDR2 from the germline V gene are SEHNR and FQNEAQ (reference sequence). Trimming removed 5 bases at V and 6 bases at J, with 19 bases between. The CDR3 contains 15 residues. The CDR3 region is CASSKVGGSRSEAFF. The CDR3 bases are TGTGCCAGCAGCAAGGTCGGGGGATCTCGTTCTGAAGCTTTCTTT.

The V call is TRBV4-1, the J call TRBJ2-1, with D possibly matching TRBD2 (6 bases). V was shortened by 4 bases and J by 7 bases, with 20 bases between the two germline ends. The CDR3 runs 16 residues. From germline, CDR1 is MGHRA and CDR2 YSYEKL. For the CDR3, the DNA is TGCGCCAGCAGCCTGGGACTGGGCCAGACGGGAAATGAGCAGTTCTTC. Amino acid sequence: CASSLGLGQTGNEQFF.

This clone was picked up many times. An end of the junction differs from the germline gene, which may be a read error. The chain is built from TRBV7-2 and TRBJ2-1, with D maybe TRBD2 (5 bases). This CDR3 comprises 12 residues. The germline V gene encodes CDR1 SGHTA and CDR2 FQGNSA. This chain's CDR3 is CASSLLGNLLVF. The DNA for the CDR3 is TGTGCCAGCAGCTTACTCGGTAACCTACTAGTCTTC.

This clone has only a few counts. The rearrangement uses TRBV7-2 and TRBJ2-3; D call uncertain. V was shortened by 3 bases and J by 2 bases, with 3 bases between the two germline ends. Germline V gives CDR1 SGHTA, CDR2 FQGNSA. The CDR3 covers 12 residues. The CDR3 region is CASSLITDTQYF. CDR3 coding DNA: TGTGCCAGCAGCTTGATCACAGATACGCAGTATTTT.

In its sample, this clone was seen a few times. This chain uses TRBV29-1 with TRBJ2-7, with D possibly being TRBD2 (7 bases). This CDR3 has 14 amino acids. The germline V and J ends were trimmed by 0 bases and 4 bases, with 13 bases remaining between them. Germline V CDR1 and CDR2: SQVTM, ANQGSEA. The DNA for the CDR3 is TGCAGCGTTGAAGATCCCGGGGGGCGATACGAGCAGTACTTC. It specifies CSVEDPGGRYEQYF.

The V gene is TRBV15, the J gene TRBJ2-3; D gene ambiguous. Looked up from germline, CDR1 is LNHNV and CDR2 is YYDKDF (reference sequence). V was trimmed by 0 bases and J by 2 bases, leaving 9 bases between them. The CDR3 contains 15 residues. As DNA, the CDR3 is TGTGCCACCAGCAGAGATATAGGCCCCACAGATACGCAGTATTTT. Amino acids: CATSRDIGPTDTQYF.

The chain couples TRBV29-1 to TRBJ1-1; the match to TRBD1 covers 11 bases. V dropped 5 bases and J dropped 5; count of bases not matched to a gene: 7. The CDR3 totals 14 residues. The germline gives CDR1 SQVTM, CDR2 ANQGSEA. CDR3: CSVSGTGGGTEAFF. DNA of the CDR3: TGCAGCGTTAGTGGGACAGGGGGAGGGACTGAAGCTTTCTTT.

The chain couples TRBV29-1 to TRBJ2-7; no definite D call. The CDR3 has 11 residues. V lost 6 bases to trimming and J lost 0 bases, with 6 bases between them. Germline values: CDR1 SQVTM, CDR2 ANQGSEA. The DNA of the CDR3 is TGCAGCGTCTCTCACTCCTACGAGCAGTACTTC. Protein: CSVSHSYEQYF.

The rearrangement joins TRBV5-1 to TRBJ2-7; 12 nucleotides match TRBD2. Germline V gene data show CDR1 as SGHRS and CDR2 as YFSETQ. The CDR3 is 15 residues long. V was pared by 3 bases and J by 1 base, with 2 bases of the junction left unmatched. The CDR3 protein is CASSYGLAGSYEQYF. The DNA for the CDR3 is TGCGCCAGCAGCTACGGACTAGCGGGATCCTACGAGCAGTACTTC. The variable domain in full, completed from reference TRBV5-1 and TRBJ2-7, reads KAGVTQTPRYLIKTRGQQVTLSCSPISGHRSVSWYQQTPGQGLQFLFEYFSETQRNKGNFPGRFSGRQFSNSRSEMNVSTLELGDSALYLCASSYGLAGSYEQYFGPGTRLTVT.

This clone was observed a single time. The rearrangement joins TRBV5-4 to TRBJ2-1; the match to TRBD2 covers 9 bases. V shed 3 bases and J 3 bases; nucleotides not matched to a gene: 4. Germline lookup yields CDR1 SGHNT and CDR2 YYREEE (reference sequence). The CDR3 totals 15 residues. CDR3 bases: TGTGCCAGCAGCTCGAGAGCGGGAGGCTACAATGAGCAGTTCTTC. This gives the protein CASSSRAGGYNEQFF. The whole variable domain, remainder taken from reference TRBV5-4 and TRBJ2-1, is ETGVTQSPTHLIKTRGQQVTLRCSSQSGHNTVSWYQQALGQGPQFIFQYYREEENGRGNFPPRFSGLQFPNYSSELNVNALELDDSALYLCASSSRAGGYNEQFFGPGTRLTVL.

The genes are TRBV15 and TRBJ1-4; perhaps TRBD1 as D (6 bases). The V end lost 3 bases, the J end lost 0 bases, and 14 bases lay between the germline ends. The germline CDR1 and CDR2 sequences are LNHNV and YYDKDF (reference sequence). The CDR3 is 17 residues long. The CDR3 coding sequence is TGTGCCACCAGCAGCCTCACAACAGGGCCAACTAATGAAAAACTGTTTTTT. Amino acids: CATSSLTTGPTNEKLFF.

This clone was counted only a few times. The chain carries TRBV19 and TRBJ1-1; D is unclear. This CDR3 region has 15 residues. With 5 bases removed from V and 2 bases from J, the gap between germline ends came to 15 bases. The germline gives CDR1 LNHDA, CDR2 SQIVND (reference sequence). The DNA of the CDR3 is TGTGCCAGTAGTCCGACAAGATCCTACAACACTGAAGCTTTCTTT. It translates to CASSPTRSYNTEAFF.

The chain recombines TRBV9 with TRBJ1-5, with a possible D match to TRBD1 (5 bases). V shed 4 bases and J shed 1 base, with 12 bases lying between them. This CDR3 comprises 15 residues. CDR1 and CDR2 from the germline V gene are SGDLS and YYNGEE. The CDR3 spells CASSTREGSNQPQHF. Written as DNA, the CDR3 is TGTGCCAGCAGCACCAGGGAAGGGAGCAATCAGCCCCAGCATTTT.

A word on this clone: This CDR3 is also generated by other DNA sequences in the sample. The rearrangement joins TRBV29-1 to TRBJ2-3; either TRBD1 or TRBD2 may supply D (5 bases each). V was clipped by 7 bases and J by 3 bases, with 5 bases between them. Germline V gene sequence: CDR1 SQVTM, CDR2 ANQGSEA. CDR3 length equals 10 residues. The CDR3 DNA sequence: TGCAGCGGGGGGACAGATACGCAGTATTTT. Amino acid sequence: CSGGTDTQYF.